This T cell receptor beta chain was identified in a study of blood T cells in healthy people across ages. The study, taken as a whole, reports: Relative to aged donors, long-lived donors carried more naive CD4+ cells and displayed higher diversity.

A sample-barcoded 5' primer and a J-beta primer mix were used in a second PCR of roughly 6 to 11 cycles. TCRdb ran MiXCR on the 5' RACE reads and lists one entry per CDR3 protein. The sample consists of some 1.5 million distinct CDR3 sequences, approximately 42% of them appearing once. Donors gave roughly 10 milliliters of peripheral blood apiece. CDR1 and CDR2 from the germline V gene are MNHEY and SMNVEV (reference sequence). V was pared by 6 bases and J by 5 bases, with 16 bases between. The CDR3 consists of 14 residues. Comment on this clonotype: Its antigen is still unknown.

The receptor's source is a woman aged 18-35 years in good health. V gene TRBV27 combines with J gene TRBJ1-1; no firm D call. The sequenced material came from blood. CDR3 protein: CASSHAGPSTEAFF. Here the CDR3 DNA reads TGTGCCAGCAGCCACGCCGGACCCTCGACTGAAGCTTTCTTT.